Below, 10 T cell receptor beta chains from the same sample are listed, as sequenced in a study of blood T cells in healthy people across ages. Combining a sample-barcoded 5' primer with a J-beta primer mix, a second PCR ran for roughly 7 to 11 cycles. TCRdb re-derived calls from the 5' RACE reads in MiXCR, one entry per CDR3 protein. The sample lists approximately 800,000 distinct CDR3 sequences; 35% to 60% were seen once. Sequencing input: blood. The origin of the receptors is an elderly man in good health.

This clonotype turned up a few times. The gene calls are TRBV5-1 and TRBJ2-1, with 7 bases that match TRBD1. CDR1 SGHRS and CDR2 YFSETQ come from the germline V gene. Trimming cost V 1 base and J 7 bases; bases outside gene matches: 5. This CDR3 spans 14 amino acids. The CDR3, as DNA: TGCGCCAGCAGCTTGTCCCAGACAGGGAATGAGCAGTTCTTC. Residues: CASSLSQTGNEQFF.

This chain joins TRBV7-3 and TRBJ2-3; TRBD1 is a possible D gene (5 bases). The CDR3 has 14 amino acids. V was pared by 1 base and J by 4 bases, with 9 bases between. Looked up from germline, CDR1 is SGHTA and CDR2 is FQGTGA. CDR3 coding DNA: TGTGCCAGCAGCTTAAACCCCAGGGCAGATACGCAGTATTTT. As protein: CASSLNPRADTQYF.

This clonotype was counted a single time. The chain has TRBV7-2 and TRBJ2-2; D gene uncertain. From germline, CDR1 is SGHTA and CDR2 FQGNSA. The CDR3 has 20 residues. V lost 1 base to trimming and J lost 1 base, with 22 bases between them. CDR3 DNA sequence: TGTGCCAGCAGCTTAGACGGTATAGGGCATGGGTTCGGGAACACCGGGGAGCTGTTTTTT. Translated, it gives CASSLDGIGHGFGNTGELFF.

The rearrangement links TRBV24-1 to TRBJ2-3; D is uncertain. The CDR3 has 13 amino acids. V lost 6 bases to trimming and J lost 6 bases, with 12 bases between them. Germline V gene lookup returns CDR1 KGHDR and CDR2 SFDVKD. CDR3 coding DNA: TGTGCCACCAGTCGACGGAACTTGGATACGCAGTATTTT. Residues: CATSRRNLDTQYF.

The V gene is TRBV6-2 or TRBV6-3, the J gene TRBJ2-1; 9 bases agree with TRBD1. Germline V lookup: CDR1 MNHEY, CDR2 SVGEGT. V was clipped by 5 bases and J by 2 bases; unmatched bases: 7. The CDR3 has 16 amino acids. The CDR3 loop is CASSPGTGKPYNEQFF. As DNA, the CDR3 is TGTGCCAGCAGTCCCGGGACAGGGAAACCCTACAATGAGCAGTTCTTC.

This rearrangement joins TRBV27 to TRBJ1-2; TRBD1 is a possible D gene (6 bases). The germline V gene has CDR1 MNHEY and CDR2 SMNVEV (reference sequence). V was trimmed by 3 bases and J by 8 bases, leaving 13 bases between them. This CDR3 comprises 13 residues. CDR3 bases: TGTGCCAGCAGTTTCCGACAGGCCGGCGGCTACACCTTC. Translated, it gives CASSFRQAGGYTF.

The V gene is TRBV25-1, the J gene TRBJ1-1; perhaps TRBD1 as D (5 bases). This CDR3 is built from 16 residues. The V end was cut by 2 bases, the J end by 4 bases, with 17 bases between. The germline V gene has CDR1 MGHDK and CDR2 SYGVNS. The CDR3 protein is CASSEGGVGGSTEAFF. CDR3 DNA: TGTGCCAGCAGTGAAGGAGGGGTCGGCGGGAGCACTGAAGCTTTCTTT.

There are many counts of this clonotype. This chain joins TRBV5-5 and TRBJ1-2; D is undetermined. Germline-derived CDR1 and CDR2 are SGHKS and YYEKEE (reference sequence). The CDR3 covers 13 residues. The V end lost 0 bases, the J end lost 4 bases, and 7 bases lay between the germline ends. The CDR3: CASSLDTSYGYTF. In DNA form, the CDR3 reads TGTGCCAGCAGCTTGGACACCTCCTATGGCTACACCTTC. The full variable domain, its missing parts supplied by reference TRBV5-5 and TRBJ1-2, is DAGVTQSPTHLIKTRGQQVTLRCSPISGHKSVSWYQQVLGQGPQFIFQYYEKEERGRGNFPDRFSARQFPNYSSELNVNALLLGDSALYLCASSLDTSYGYTFGSGTRLTVV.

This chain connects TRBV14 to TRBJ2-5; 10 bases are a match to TRBD1. This CDR3 region has 15 residues. The germline V gene has CDR1 SGHDN and CDR2 FVKESK. V was pared by 6 bases and J by 6 bases, with 10 bases of the junction left unmatched. The CDR3 protein is CASSLTWGQGKTQYF. In DNA form, the CDR3 reads TGTGCCAGCAGTCTTACATGGGGACAGGGGAAGACCCAGTACTTC. Supplemented by reference TRBV14 and TRBJ2-5, the full variable domain reads EAGVTQFPSHSVIEKGQTVTLRCDPISGHDNLYWYRRVMGKEIKFLLHFVKESKQDESGMPNNRFLAERTGGTYSTLKVQPAELEDSGVYFCASSLTWGQGKTQYFGPGTRLLVL.

This clonotype was seen a handful of times. The genes are TRBV20-1 and TRBJ1-1; TRBD1 might be the D (6 bases). This CDR3 spans 14 amino acids. CDR1 and CDR2 from the germline V gene are DFQATT and SNEGSKA (reference sequence). The germline V and J ends were trimmed by 4 bases and 4 bases, with 16 bases remaining between them. CDR3 amino acids: CSANPYQGITEAFF. CDR3 nucleotide sequence: TGCAGTGCTAACCCCTATCAGGGGATCACTGAAGCTTTCTTT.